This TCR beta chain emerged from a study of blood T cell repertoires in COVID-19. CDR1 is SGHTS, CDR2 YDEGEE, per germline. V lost 1 base and J lost 5; bases outside the gene matches: 13. The CDR3 is made up of 17 amino acids. Original handling: Nucleated cell counts were estimated from reference gene primer amplification. Assay: immunoSEQ multiplex PCR; the TCRdb copy retains only in-frame clones and omits some. The D gene and trimming were derived from the DNA, and the V and J assignments and clone size from that table. The sample holds more than 85,000 clones, over 75% seen once. The sequenced sample was peripheral blood. The chain recombines TRBV5-8 with TRBJ2-3; 7 bases line up with TRBD1. The sequence was collected from a human donor in a cohort sampled during active COVID-19. CDR3 in amino acids: CASSLWQGDFSIDTQYF. The CDR3 DNA reads as TGTGCCAGCAGCTTGTGGCAGGGGGATTTTAGTATAGATACGCAGTATTTT.